The source of this T cell receptor (beta chain) is a study of circulating CD8 cells and anti-PD-1 response in melanoma. Study context: Patients received intravenous nivolumab, 3 mg/kg, every 2 weeks. Responders had complete or partial responses; non-responders had stable or progressive disease.

The CDR3 covers 14 residues. The V gene lost 5 bases and the J gene lost 5 bases, with 14 bases spanning the gap. The germline V gene encodes CDR1 LNHDA and CDR2 SQIVND (reference sequence). General study findings and limits: The cohort mixed treatment-naive and previously treated patients.

This clonotype is medium-sized in the sample. Its antigen is still unknown. Using roughly 14 ng of total RNA, TCR libraries were made with the QIAseq Immune Repertoire TCR panel. TCRdb re-analysed the reads in MiXCR, keeping a single row per CDR3 protein. The sample includes 300 to 450 distinct CDR3 sequences, around 14% of them seen just once. From live CD3+CD8+TCRalphabeta+ cells, four PD-1 and/or TIGIT subsets were sorted. This sequence originates from a human donor with melanoma. This chain connects TRBV19 to TRBJ2-3; D gene unclear. The sample was CD8+ T cells from PBMCs, taken at baseline or after one month of anti-PD-1 therapy (not recorded which). For the CDR3, the DNA is TGTGCCAGTAGTTTTGTGGCCTCCCGAGATACGCAGTATTTT. Amino acid sequence: CASSFVASRDTQYF.